Here is one TCR beta chain with its context. The antigen is not known. These data are taken from a study of a mutant IDH1 vaccine in newly diagnosed glioma. About the research overall: Patients were given eight vaccinations, scheduled in weeks 1, 3, 5, 7, 11, 15, 19 and 23. Vaccines were begun 4-6 weeks after radiotherapy alone, or with temozolomide cycles. Study-wide results and caveats: Shifts in the top peripheral T cell clonotypes seemed unrelated to pseudoprogression.

The time point was: week 11, during vaccination. Vaccination used 300 ug of mutant IDH1 20-mer peptide per dose, with topical imiquimod. Sequenced by immunoSEQ multiplex PCR; TCRdb stores in-frame clones only, minus some. This sample has 30,000 to 35,000 clones, with around 89% found just once. The sample was PBMCs, taken from a glioma patient whose treatment included an IDH1 peptide vaccine. The receptor was derived from a man between 18 and 29 years old with glioma.

The CDR3 sequence is CSVPMRTGGGYGYTF. The CDR3 DNA follows: TGCAGCGTCCCCATGCGGACAGGTGGGGGATACGGCTACACCTTC. V and J are TRBV29-1 and TRBJ1-2, with 7 positions matching TRBD1. This CDR3 comprises 15 residues. Germline V gives CDR1 SQVTM, CDR2 ANQGSEA. After removal of 6 bases from V and 8 bases from J, the junction contained 18 bases not matched to a gene.